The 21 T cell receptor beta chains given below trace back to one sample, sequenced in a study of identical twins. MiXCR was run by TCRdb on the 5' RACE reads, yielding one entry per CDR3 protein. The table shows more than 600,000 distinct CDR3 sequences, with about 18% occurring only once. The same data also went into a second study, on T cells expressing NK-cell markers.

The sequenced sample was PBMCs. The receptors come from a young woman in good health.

CDR3 bases: TGCAGTGCTAGAGTGGGAGTCCAAGAGACCCAGTACTTC. This sequence encodes CSARVGVQETQYF. The chain uses TRBV20-1 and TRBJ2-5; D possibly corresponds to TRBD2 (5 bases). Germline-derived CDR1 and CDR2 are DFQATT and SNEGSKA (reference sequence). The CDR3 sequence is 13 residues long. V shed 1 base and J shed 1 base, with 7 bases lying between them.

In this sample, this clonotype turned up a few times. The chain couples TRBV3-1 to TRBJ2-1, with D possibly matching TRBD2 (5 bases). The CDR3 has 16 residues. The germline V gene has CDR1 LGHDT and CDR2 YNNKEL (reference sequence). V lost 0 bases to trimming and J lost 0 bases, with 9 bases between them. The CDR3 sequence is CASSQDAGNSYNEQFF. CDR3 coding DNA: TGTGCCAGCAGCCAAGACGCGGGTAACTCCTACAATGAGCAGTTCTTC.

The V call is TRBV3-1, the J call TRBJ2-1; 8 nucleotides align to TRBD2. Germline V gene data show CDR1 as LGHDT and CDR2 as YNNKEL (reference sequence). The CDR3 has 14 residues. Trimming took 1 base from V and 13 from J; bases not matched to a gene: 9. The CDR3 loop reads CASSQVSGGGTQFF. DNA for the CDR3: TGTGCCAGCAGCCAAGTCTCGGGGGGGGGCACCCAGTTCTTC.

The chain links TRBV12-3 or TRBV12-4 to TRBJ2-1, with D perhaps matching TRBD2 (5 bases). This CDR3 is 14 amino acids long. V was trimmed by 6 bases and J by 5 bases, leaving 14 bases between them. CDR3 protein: CASRWEQPHNEQFF. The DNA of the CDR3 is TGTGCCAGCAGGTGGGAGCAGCCACACAATGAGCAGTTCTTC.

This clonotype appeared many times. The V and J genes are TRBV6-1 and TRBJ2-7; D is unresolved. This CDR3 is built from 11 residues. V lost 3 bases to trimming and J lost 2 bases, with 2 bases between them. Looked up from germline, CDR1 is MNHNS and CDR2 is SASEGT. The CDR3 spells CASSDPYEQYF. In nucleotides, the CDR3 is TGTGCCAGCAGTGACCCCTACGAGCAGTACTTC.

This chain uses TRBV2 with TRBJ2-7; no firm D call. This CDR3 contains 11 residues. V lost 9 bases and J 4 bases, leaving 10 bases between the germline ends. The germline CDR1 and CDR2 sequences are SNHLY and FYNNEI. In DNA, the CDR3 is TGTGCCAGTGCGGCTGGTTACGAGCAGTACTTC. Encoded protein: CASAAGYEQYF.

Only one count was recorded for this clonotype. The CDR3 spells CASSQDGTSGIHEQFF. The CDR3 bases are TGTGCCAGCAGCCAAGATGGGACTAGCGGGATCCATGAGCAGTTCTTC. The chain combines TRBV14 with TRBJ2-1; the match to TRBD2 covers 13 bases. Germline-derived CDR1 and CDR2 are SGHDN and FVKESK. This CDR3 has 16 amino acids. The J segment lost 8 bases and the V segment lost 0 bases, leaving 4 bases of the junction unmatched. Full variable domain (outside the CDR3, taken from reference TRBV14 and TRBJ2-1): EAGVTQFPSHSVIEKGQTVTLRCDPISGHDNLYWYRRVMGKEIKFLLHFVKESKQDESGMPNNRFLAERTGGTYSTLKVQPAELEDSGVYFCASSQDGTSGIHEQFFGPGTRLTVL.

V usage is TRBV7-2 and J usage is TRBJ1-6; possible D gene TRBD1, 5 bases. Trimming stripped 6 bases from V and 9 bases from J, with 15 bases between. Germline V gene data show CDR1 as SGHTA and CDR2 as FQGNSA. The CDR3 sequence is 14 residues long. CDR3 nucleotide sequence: TGTGCCAGCAGGGGCGACGGGGGGTTTTCACCCCTCCACTTT. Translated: CASRGDGGFSPLHF.

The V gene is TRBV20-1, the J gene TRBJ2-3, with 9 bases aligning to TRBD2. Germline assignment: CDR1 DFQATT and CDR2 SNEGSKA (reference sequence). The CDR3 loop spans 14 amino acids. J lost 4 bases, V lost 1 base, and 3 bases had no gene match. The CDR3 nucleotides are TGCAGTGCTAGAGTAGCGGGGGCCGCAGATACGCAGTATTTT. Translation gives CSARVAGAADTQYF.

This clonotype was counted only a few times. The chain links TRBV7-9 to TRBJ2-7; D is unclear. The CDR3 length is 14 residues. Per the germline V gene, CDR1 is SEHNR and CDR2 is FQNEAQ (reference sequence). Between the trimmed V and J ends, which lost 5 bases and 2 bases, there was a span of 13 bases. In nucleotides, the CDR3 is TGTGCCAGCAGCCCCCCAAGGCCCCCCTACGAGCAGTACTTC. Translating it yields CASSPPRPPYEQYF.

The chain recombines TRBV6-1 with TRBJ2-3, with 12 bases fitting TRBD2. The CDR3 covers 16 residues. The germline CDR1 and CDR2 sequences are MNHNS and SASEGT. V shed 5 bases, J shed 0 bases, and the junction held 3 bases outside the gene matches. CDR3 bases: TGTGCCAGCAGTCCCACTAGCGGGAGGAGCACAGATACGCAGTATTTT. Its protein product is CASSPTSGRSTDTQYF.

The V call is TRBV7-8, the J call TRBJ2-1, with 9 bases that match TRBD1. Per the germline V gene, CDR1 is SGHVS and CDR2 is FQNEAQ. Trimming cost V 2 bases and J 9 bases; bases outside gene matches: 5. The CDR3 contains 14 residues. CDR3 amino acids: CASSLKGTGREQFF. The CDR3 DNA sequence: TGTGCCAGCAGCTTAAAAGGGACAGGGCGTGAGCAGTTCTTC. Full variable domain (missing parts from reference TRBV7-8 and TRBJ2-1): GAGVSQSPRYKVAKRGQDVALRCDPISGHVSLFWYQQALGQGPEFLTYFQNEAQLDKSGLPSDRFFAERPEGSVSTLKIQRTQQEDSAVYLCASSLKGTGREQFFGPGTRLTVL.

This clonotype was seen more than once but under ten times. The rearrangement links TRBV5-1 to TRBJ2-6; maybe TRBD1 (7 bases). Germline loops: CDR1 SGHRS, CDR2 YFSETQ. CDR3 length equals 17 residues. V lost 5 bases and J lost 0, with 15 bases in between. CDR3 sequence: CASRTRGPSSGANVLTF. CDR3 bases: TGCGCCAGCAGGACTAGGGGGCCTAGCTCTGGGGCCAACGTCCTGACTTTC.

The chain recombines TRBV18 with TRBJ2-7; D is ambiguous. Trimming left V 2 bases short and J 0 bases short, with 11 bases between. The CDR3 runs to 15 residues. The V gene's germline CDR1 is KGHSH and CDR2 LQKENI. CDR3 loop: CASSPMAGASYEQYF. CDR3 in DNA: TGTGCCAGCTCACCAATGGCTGGAGCCTCCTACGAGCAGTACTTC.

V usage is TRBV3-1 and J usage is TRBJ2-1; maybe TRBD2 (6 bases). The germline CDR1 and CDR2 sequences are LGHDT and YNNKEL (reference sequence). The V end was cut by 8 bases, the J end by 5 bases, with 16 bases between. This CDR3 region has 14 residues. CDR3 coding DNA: TGTGCCAGCCGGCGCGGACTACAAAACAATGAGCAGTTCTTC. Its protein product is CASRRGLQNNEQFF.

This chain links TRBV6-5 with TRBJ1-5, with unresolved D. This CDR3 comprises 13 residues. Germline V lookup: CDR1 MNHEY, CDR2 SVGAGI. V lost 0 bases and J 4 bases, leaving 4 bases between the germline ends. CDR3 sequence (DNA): TGTGCCAGCAGTTACTCGCGAAATCAGCCCCAGCATTTT. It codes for CASSYSRNQPQHF.

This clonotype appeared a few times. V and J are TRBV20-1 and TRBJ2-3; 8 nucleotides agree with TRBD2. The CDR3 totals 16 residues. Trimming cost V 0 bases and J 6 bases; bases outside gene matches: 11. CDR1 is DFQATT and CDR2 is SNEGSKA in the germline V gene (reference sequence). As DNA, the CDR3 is TGCAGTGCTAGAGATCCCCTAGCGGGTGCTGGGGATACGCAGTATTTT. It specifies CSARDPLAGAGDTQYF.

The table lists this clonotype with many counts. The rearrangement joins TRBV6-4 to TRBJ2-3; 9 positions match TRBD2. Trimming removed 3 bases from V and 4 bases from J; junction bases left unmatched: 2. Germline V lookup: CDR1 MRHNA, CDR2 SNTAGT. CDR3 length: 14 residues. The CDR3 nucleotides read TGTGCCAGCAGTGATTTAGCGGGAGCAGATACGCAGTATTTT. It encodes CASSDLAGADTQYF.

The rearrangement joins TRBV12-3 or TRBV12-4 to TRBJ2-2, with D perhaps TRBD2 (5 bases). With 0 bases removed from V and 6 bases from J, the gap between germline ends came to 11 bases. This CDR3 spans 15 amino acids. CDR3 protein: CASSLAPRGAGELFF. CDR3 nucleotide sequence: TGTGCCAGCAGTTTAGCCCCTCGGGGAGCCGGGGAGCTGTTTTTT.

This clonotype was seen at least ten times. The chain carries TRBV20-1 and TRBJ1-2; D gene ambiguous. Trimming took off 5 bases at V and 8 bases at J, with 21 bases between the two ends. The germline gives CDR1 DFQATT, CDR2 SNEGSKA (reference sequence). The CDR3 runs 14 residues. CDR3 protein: CSAPGPGRMGGYTF. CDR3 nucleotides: TGCAGTGCTCCCGGCCCCGGGCGTATGGGAGGCTACACCTTC.

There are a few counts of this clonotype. CDR3 coding DNA: TGCAGTGCTAGAGATCTGTCCGGCGCAGATACGCAGTATTTT. Translated, it gives CSARDLSGADTQYF. This rearrangement joins TRBV20-1 to TRBJ2-3; no clear D. The V end was cut by 0 bases, the J end by 4 bases, with 11 bases between. Germline CDR1 DFQATT, CDR2 SNEGSKA (reference sequence). The CDR3 contains 14 residues.